This is a list of T cell receptor beta chains from one sample in a study of early T cells in non-severe SARS-CoV-2 infection. TCRdb processed the 5' RACE reads anew with MiXCR; each CDR3 protein has one entry. The sample includes 60,000 or so distinct CDR3 sequences, roughly an eighth of them seen just once. Sequences were obtained from whole blood. Receptors were obtained from an adult who was a healthcare worker with PCR-confirmed SARS-CoV-2 infection or an uninfected control (not recorded which). Both conserved end residues are part of each CDR3. The order of the fields is D gene, J gene, clone size, V gene, CDR3 protein, CDR3 DNA. A D gene is named only where the DNA matches it firmly. Clone size appears in some rows only: once, few, many, or a class for an expanded clone.

D: NA
J: TRBJ2-3
size: many
V: TRBV19
CDR3: CASSQSRGDTQYF
DNA: TGTGCCAGTAGTCAATCAAGGGGAGATACGCAGTATTTT

D: NA
J: TRBJ2-5
size: NA
V: TRBV29-1
CDR3: CSVGTLYQETQYF
DNA: TGCAGCGTTGGGACTTTGTACCAAGAGACCCAGTACTTC

D: NA
J: TRBJ1-3
size: NA
V: TRBV4-3
CDR3: CASSQDWGESSGNTIYF
DNA: TGCGCCAGCAGCCAAGATTGGGGGGAGAGCTCTGGAAACACCATATATTTT

D: NA
J: TRBJ2-7
size: few
V: TRBV21-1
CDR3: CASSVLAHGPYEQYF
DNA: TGTGCCAGCAGCGTACTAGCCCATGGGCCCTACGAGCAGTACTTC

D: NA
J: TRBJ2-5
size: many
V: TRBV29-1
CDR3: CSVDRGDQETQYF
DNA: TGCAGCGTTGATAGAGGAGATCAAGAGACCCAGTACTTC

D: TRBD1
J: TRBJ1-4
size: NA
V: TRBV5-1
CDR3: CASSLGQTESEKLFF
DNA: TGCGCCAGCAGCCTGGGACAGACCGAAAGCGAAAAACTGTTTTTT

D: NA
J: TRBJ1-4
size: NA
V: TRBV10-1
CDR3: CASRPNEKLFF
DNA: TGCGCCAGCAGGCCTAATGAAAAACTGTTTTTT

D: NA
J: TRBJ2-7
size: many
V: TRBV23-1
CDR3: CARVARDLNYEQYF
DNA: TGCGCCAGAGTGGCCCGGGACCTGAACTACGAGCAGTACTTC

D: TRBD2
J: TRBJ2-1
size: few
V: TRBV29-1
CDR3: CSVESTSGYYNEQFF
DNA: TGCAGCGTTGAGTCGACTAGCGGGTATTACAATGAGCAGTTCTTC

D: NA
J: TRBJ1-1
size: few
V: TRBV12-3/TRBV12-4
CDR3: CASSSQEYRVSEAFF
DNA: TGTGCCAGCAGTTCCCAAGAATATAGGGTTTCTGAAGCTTTCTTT

D: NA
J: TRBJ2-1
size: many
V: TRBV9
CDR3: CASSVGFGPTPEQFF
DNA: TGTGCCAGCAGCGTGGGCTTCGGTCCGACCCCTGAGCAGTTCTTC

D: NA
J: TRBJ2-7
size: NA
V: TRBV11-2
CDR3: CASRGRTYEQYF
DNA: TGTGCCAGCAGAGGCAGAACCTACGAGCAGTACTTC

D: NA
J: TRBJ1-4
size: few
V: TRBV18
CDR3: CASSPVQAIEKLFF
DNA: TGTGCCAGCTCACCGGTCCAGGCCATTGAAAAACTGTTTTTT

D: NA
J: TRBJ1-1
size: few
V: TRBV4-1
CDR3: CACSPLWPTNTEAFF
DNA: TGCGCCTGCAGCCCCCTCTGGCCTACGAACACTGAAGCTTTCTTT

D: NA
J: TRBJ1-1
size: many
V: TRBV5-1
CDR3: CASNTGSVNTEAFF
DNA: TGCGCCAGTAATACCGGGTCCGTGAACACTGAAGCTTTCTTT

D: TRBD2
J: TRBJ2-5
size: many
V: TRBV5-1
CDR3: CASSRYPASGNQETQYF
DNA: TGCGCCAGCAGCCGGTATCCCGCTAGCGGAAACCAAGAGACCCAGTACTTC

D: TRBD1
J: TRBJ2-7
size: many
V: TRBV6-5
CDR3: CASSHLLDRAYEQYF
DNA: TGTGCCAGCAGTCACCTCCTCGACAGGGCCTACGAGCAGTACTTC

D: TRBD1
J: TRBJ1-6
size: many
V: TRBV6-1
CDR3: CASGGPGQGSYNSPLHF
DNA: TGTGCCAGCGGGGGTCCGGGACAGGGGTCCTATAATTCACCCCTCCACTTT

D: NA
J: TRBJ2-5
size: NA
V: TRBV11-2
CDR3: CASSLDDQETQYF
DNA: TGTGCCAGCAGCTTAGATGACCAAGAGACCCAGTACTTC

D: NA
J: TRBJ1-2
size: NA
V: TRBV24-1
CDR3: CATSDNSLTGGYTF
DNA: TGTGCCACCAGTGATAACAGCCTAACGGGGGGCTACACCTTC

D: NA
J: TRBJ1-1
size: NA
V: TRBV29-1
CDR3: CSVVGESSNTEAFF
DNA: TGCAGCGTTGTAGGCGAATCCTCGAACACTGAAGCTTTCTTT

D: NA
J: TRBJ1-4
size: NA
V: TRBV5-6
CDR3: CASSPTTSTNEKLFF
DNA: TGTGCCAGCAGCCCGACGACATCAACTAATGAAAAACTGTTTTTT

D: TRBD2
J: TRBJ2-5
size: NA
V: TRBV5-1
CDR3: CASSNGLAGGETQYF
DNA: TGCGCCAGCAGCAACGGACTAGCGGGGGGAGAGACCCAGTACTTC

D: NA
J: TRBJ2-7
size: many
V: TRBV11-2
CDR3: CASSLGRGTGDYEQYF
DNA: TGTGCCAGCAGCTTAGGGAGGGGTACGGGAGACTACGAGCAGTACTTC

D: TRBD1
J: TRBJ1-2
size: NA
V: TRBV12-3/TRBV12-4
CDR3: CASYRGVGTYGYTF
DNA: TGTGCCAGCTACAGGGGTGTGGGGACGTATGGCTACACCTTC

D: NA
J: TRBJ2-3
size: NA
V: TRBV20-1
CDR3: CSARTYDTQYF
DNA: TGCAGTGCTAGGACTTATGATACGCAGTATTTT

D: NA
J: TRBJ1-2
size: few
V: TRBV20-1
CDR3: CSAIGANYGYTF
DNA: TGCAGTGCTATCGGGGCTAACTATGGCTACACCTTC

D: NA
J: TRBJ1-1
size: many
V: TRBV29-1
CDR3: CSVEKGQDTEAFF
DNA: TGCAGCGTTGAGAAAGGCCAGGACACTGAAGCTTTCTTT

D: NA
J: TRBJ1-2
size: many
V: TRBV24-1
CDR3: CATSDGGHRGNYGYTF
DNA: TGTGCCACCAGTGATGGGGGCCATCGGGGCAACTATGGCTACACCTTC

D: TRBD2
J: TRBJ2-2
size: many
V: TRBV6-1
CDR3: CASRVVAGGLYTGELFF
DNA: TGTGCCAGCAGGGTCGTAGCGGGAGGCCTATACACCGGGGAGCTGTTTTTT

D: TRBD2
J: TRBJ2-7
size: many
V: TRBV27
CDR3: CASSLRPGLAGGYEQYF
DNA: TGTGCCAGCAGTCTACGACCGGGACTAGCGGGAGGCTACGAGCAGTACTTC

D: NA
J: TRBJ2-1
size: few
V: TRBV7-3
CDR3: CASSLGWGNEQFF
DNA: TGTGCCAGCAGCTTAGGCTGGGGTAATGAGCAGTTCTTC

D: TRBD2
J: TRBJ2-5
size: NA
V: TRBV12-3/TRBV12-4
CDR3: CASSFAAGVQETQYF
DNA: TGTGCCAGCAGTTTTGCTGCGGGGGTACAAGAGACCCAGTACTTC

D: NA
J: TRBJ2-7
size: many
V: TRBV20-1
CDR3: CSARALLSYEQYF
DNA: TGCAGTGCTAGGGCCCTCCTCTCCTACGAGCAGTACTTC

D: NA
J: TRBJ1-5
size: few
V: TRBV20-1
CDR3: CSAKPGGRGGNQPQHF
DNA: TGCAGTGCTAAACCAGGAGGGAGGGGAGGCAATCAGCCCCAGCATTTT

D: NA
J: TRBJ2-4
size: NA
V: TRBV10-1
CDR3: CASSDGAKNIQYF
DNA: TGCGCCAGCAGTGACGGAGCCAAAAACATTCAGTACTTC

D: TRBD1
J: TRBJ1-2
size: NA
V: TRBV3-1
CDR3: CASSQEAGGGFNYGYTF
DNA: TGTGCCAGCAGCCAAGAAGCAGGGGGCGGATTTAACTATGGCTACACCTTC

D: NA
J: TRBJ1-4
size: many
V: TRBV29-1
CDR3: CSVAGTKEKLFF
DNA: TGCAGCGTAGCCGGGACAAAGGAAAAACTGTTTTTT

D: NA
J: TRBJ2-5
size: few
V: TRBV2
CDR3: CASGLVTQYF
DNA: TGTGCCAGCGGGTTGGTGACCCAGTACTTC

D: TRBD1
J: TRBJ2-1
size: many
V: TRBV9
CDR3: CASSVAGQGLAYNEQFF
DNA: TGTGCCAGCAGCGTAGCCGGACAGGGCTTAGCCTACAATGAGCAGTTCTTC

D: TRBD2
J: TRBJ2-1
size: few
V: TRBV30
CDR3: CAWSSLAGYNEQFF
DNA: TGTGCCTGGAGTAGCCTAGCGGGATACAATGAGCAGTTCTTC

D: TRBD2
J: TRBJ2-1
size: many
V: TRBV4-1
CDR3: CASSLSGGDYNEQFF
DNA: TGCGCCAGCAGCCTCAGCGGGGGCGACTACAATGAGCAGTTCTTC

D: NA
J: TRBJ2-7
size: many
V: TRBV18
CDR3: CASSPPRGTVYEQYF
DNA: TGTGCCAGCTCACCACCTCGGGGGACCGTCTACGAGCAGTACTTC

D: NA
J: TRBJ2-3
size: few
V: TRBV11-2
CDR3: CASSSRDSTDTQYF
DNA: TGTGCCAGCAGCTCAAGGGACAGCACAGATACGCAGTATTTT

D: NA
J: TRBJ2-5
size: many
V: TRBV7-3
CDR3: CASSLTGGETQYF
DNA: TGTGCCAGCAGCTTAACGGGAGGAGAGACCCAGTACTTC

D: NA
J: TRBJ1-2
size: many
V: TRBV30
CDR3: CAYAFDGLYYGYTF
DNA: TGTGCCTATGCTTTTGACGGTCTTTACTATGGCTACACCTTC

D: NA
J: TRBJ2-1
size: NA
V: TRBV21-1
CDR3: CASSKGTVYNEQFF
DNA: TGTGCCAGCAGCAAAGGGACGGTTTACAATGAGCAGTTCTTC

D: NA
J: TRBJ1-1
size: many
V: TRBV7-2
CDR3: CASSMGRLNTEAFF
DNA: TGTGCCAGCAGCATGGGACGGTTGAACACTGAAGCTTTCTTT